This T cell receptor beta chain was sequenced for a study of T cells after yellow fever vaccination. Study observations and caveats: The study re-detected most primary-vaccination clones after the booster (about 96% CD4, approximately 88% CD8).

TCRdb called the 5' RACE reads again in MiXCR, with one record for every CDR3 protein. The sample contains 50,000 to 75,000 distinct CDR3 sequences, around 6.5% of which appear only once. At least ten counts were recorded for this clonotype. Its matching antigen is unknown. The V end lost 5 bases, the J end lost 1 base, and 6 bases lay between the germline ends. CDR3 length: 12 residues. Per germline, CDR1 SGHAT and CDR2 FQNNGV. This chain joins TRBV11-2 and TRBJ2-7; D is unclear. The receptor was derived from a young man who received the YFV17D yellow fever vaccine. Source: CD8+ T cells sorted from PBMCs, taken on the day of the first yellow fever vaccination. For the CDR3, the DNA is TGTGCCAGCAGCGCAAGATCCTACGAGCAGTACGTC. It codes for CASSARSYEQYV.